This T cell receptor (beta chain) comes out of a study of blood T cell repertoires in COVID-19. At the level of the study: In each case, the material was cDNA or gDNA derived from T cells, B-cell-depleted T cells, or PBMCs.

TCRdb's copy holds only in-frame clones and misses some; the assay was immunoSEQ multiplex PCR. The sample holds 150,000 to 200,000 clones, roughly 90% seen once. The V end was cut by 1 base, the J end by 1 base, with 11 bases between. This CDR3 is built from 17 residues. Germline-derived CDR1 and CDR2 are LGHNA and YSLEER. The J gene is TRBJ1-6, the V gene TRBV4-3; D ambiguous. Sequencing used PBMCs or T cells enriched from blood (not recorded which). This clonotype was sampled from a human donor with acute COVID-19. The donor label of this sample is uncertain. CDR3 region: CASSQGSRASYNSPLHF. CDR3 DNA: TGCGCCAGCAGCCAAGGTTCGCGGGCGTCCTATAATTCACCCCTCCACTTT.